This TCR beta chain was obtained from a study of OX40 agonist ivuxolimab in advanced cancers. Individuals having autoimmune disease history or systemic immunosuppression were not enrolled. TCRdb's copy holds only in-frame clones and misses some; the assay was immunoSEQ multiplex PCR. The sample has 50,000 to 75,000 clones, 75% to 90% seen once. In the case of this clone: The antigen is unknown.

General observations from the study: People who partly responded at 0.1-3.0 mg/kg had some of the least clonal expansion seen. Part of the nonresponder group also had normalized T-cell clonal expansion that was low. Relative to CD4+, CD8+ T cells held more expanded clones on average.

Specimen: CD4+ or CD8+ T cells sorted from blood, collected in a trial of the OX40 agonist ivuxolimab. The TCR was taken from an adult with an advanced solid tumor such as melanoma, head and neck, liver or kidney cancer.

The CDR3 reads CASRRQGVHGELFF. The CDR3 bases are TGTGCCAGCAGACGACAGGGGGTACACGGGGAGCTGTTTTTT. This chain joins TRBV28 and TRBJ2-2; 9 bases are shared with TRBD1. The junction had 6 bases not matched to a gene; V was cut back by 6 bases and J by 7 bases. The CDR3 length is 14 residues. From germline, CDR1 is MDHEN and CDR2 SYDVKM.